The 8 T cell receptor beta chains below all came from one sample that was sequenced in a study of early T cells in non-severe SARS-CoV-2 infection. TCRdb re-derived calls from the 5' RACE reads in MiXCR, one entry per CDR3 protein. The sample lists tens of thousands of distinct CDR3 sequences, under 15% occurring once. Sequencing was done on a sample of whole blood. These receptors were taken from an adult who was a healthcare worker with PCR-confirmed SARS-CoV-2 infection or an uninfected control (not recorded which).

The rearrangement joins TRBV20-1 to TRBJ2-2; possible D gene TRBD1, 5 bases. This CDR3 has 12 amino acids. Trimming shortened V by 4 bases and J by 5 bases, and 8 bases separated the two germline ends. The germline CDR1 and CDR2 sequences are DFQATT and SNEGSKA (reference sequence). The CDR3 sequence: CSATGYTGELFF. DNA for the CDR3: TGCAGTGCTACAGGGTATACCGGGGAGCTGTTTTTT.

The chain employs TRBV29-1 and TRBJ2-5; 7 bases align to TRBD1. Trimming cost V 7 bases and J 3 bases; bases outside gene matches: 8. CDR1 and CDR2 from the germline V gene are SQVTM and ANQGSEA. The CDR3 runs 13 residues. CDR3 coding DNA: TGCAGCGCCCCCCCGGGACAGAAAGAGACCCAGTACTTC. This sequence encodes CSAPPGQKETQYF.

This clonotype was detected many times. CDR3 sequence (DNA): TGTGCCAGCAGCTTAGTCGCGGGCAATCAGCCCCAGCATTTT. Translating gives CASSLVAGNQPQHF. The gene calls are TRBV7-2 and TRBJ1-5; D call uncertain. The CDR3 spans 14 residues. V lost 1 base and J lost 2, with 6 bases in between. Germline V gene data show CDR1 as SGHTA and CDR2 as FQGNSA.

In this sample, this clonotype turned up a few times. The chain couples TRBV20-1 to TRBJ2-1; TRBD2 matches at 11 bases. The CDR3 has 14 residues. Germline CDR1 reads DFQATT; CDR2 reads SNEGSKA (reference sequence). CDR3 residues: CSCRLAGYFSEQFF. In nucleotides, the CDR3 is TGCAGCTGTAGACTAGCGGGATATTTCAGTGAGCAGTTCTTC.

The chain recombines TRBV6-1 with TRBJ1-6; TRBD1 might be the D (5 bases). The V end was cut by 2 bases, the J end by 7 bases, with 9 bases between. Germline CDR1 and CDR2: MNHNS and SASEGT. This CDR3 is built from 14 residues. CDR3 nucleotide sequence: TGTGCCAGCAGTGAATGGCAGGGAAATTCACCCCTCCACTTT. The encoded protein is CASSEWQGNSPLHF.

Many counts were recorded for this clonotype. This chain connects TRBV19 to TRBJ1-2; 7 nucleotides agree with TRBD1. This CDR3 comprises 14 residues. Germline CDR1 reads LNHDA; CDR2 reads SQIVND (reference sequence). The J segment lost 1 base and the V segment lost 7 bases, leaving 6 bases of the junction unmatched. CDR3 sequence (DNA): TGTGCCAGTACGGGGACAGCTAATAACTATGGCTACACCTTC. Its protein is CASTGTANNYGYTF.

This clonotype appeared many times. The chain employs TRBV5-5 and TRBJ2-3; possible D gene TRBD1, 6 bases. V lost 0 bases, J lost 2 bases, and 13 bases lay in between. The CDR3 loop spans 16 amino acids. Germline lookup yields CDR1 SGHKS and CDR2 YYEKEE (reference sequence). DNA for the CDR3: TGTGCCAGCAGCTTGGTTGCAGGGGCTTTCACAGATACGCAGTATTTT. Amino acid sequence: CASSLVAGAFTDTQYF.

This clonotype was counted a few times. The V gene is TRBV28, the J gene TRBJ2-7; no clear D. This CDR3 region has 13 residues. The germline V gene has CDR1 MDHEN and CDR2 SYDVKM. V lost 5 bases, J lost 3 bases, and 11 bases lay in between. The CDR3 nucleotides are TGTGCCAGCAGTCCCTCCCACTTCTACGAGCAGTACTTC. Its protein product is CASSPSHFYEQYF.